The source of this T cell receptor beta chain is a study of beta chain features in type 1 diabetes. Overall study context: The study examined roughly 110,000,000 sorted cells across all samples. Regarding the study as a whole: Although PCR might favor shorter templates, it would do so equally in patients and controls. For Type 1 diabetes patients, all four CD4+ subsets carried TCRB CDR3s that were moderately but significantly shorter.

The CDR3 spans 12 residues. Germline loops: CDR1 MNHNY, CDR2 SVGAGI (reference sequence). V lost 11 bases and J lost 1; bases outside the gene matches: 4. As for this clone: Its antigen is undetermined.

The authors reverse transcribed all of the isolated RNA, so sequencing captured expressed TCRB transcripts. Produced via immunoSEQ multiplex PCR; TCRdb's table is partial and in-frame only. The data show 200,000 to 300,000 clones, with approximately 20% seen just once and 0.025% to 0.035% held by the top ten. CD45RO/CCR7/CD25/CD127/CD95/CD27 sorting isolated CD4+ naive, central memory, regulatory and stem cell-like memory cells. Populations obtained by sorting all exceeded 95% purity. Sequencing was done on a sample of naive CD4+ T cells from blood. The chain combines TRBV6-6 with TRBJ1-1, with TRBD1 matching 7 bases. This clonotype originated in a woman in her thirties or forties with type 1 diabetes. The CDR3 DNA reads TGTGCCGCAGGACAGGAGAACACTGAAGCTTTCTTT. This gives the protein CAAGQENTEAFF.